This T cell receptor (beta chain) is from a study of T cells after yellow fever vaccination. At the level of the study: Preparing low-cell-number fractions relied on SMART-Seq v4 Ultra Low Input.

Production of TCR cDNA was by 5'RACE template switching, which also added a universal primer site and UMIs. In TCRdb, the 5' RACE reads were re-called with MiXCR into one record per CDR3 protein. Of a few hundred thousand distinct CDR3 sequences listed, over 10% were seen once; the top ten hold roughly 0.5%. The germline V gene has CDR1 SGHTA and CDR2 FQGTGA. V trimming: 1 base; J trimming: 3 bases; junction bases outside the gene matches: 15. This CDR3 has 19 residues. A note on this clonotype: Its antigen is still unknown.

Findings and caveats of the study: CD4 and CD8 compartments shared a small share of clonotypes, likely from convergent recombination. Booster sampling recovered most clones from primary vaccination (96% CD4, approximately 90% CD8).

This receptor was identified in a man aged 25-40 years who received the YFV17D yellow fever vaccine. The V and J genes are TRBV7-3 and TRBJ2-3, with TRBD2 matching over 8 bases. The specimen was CD4+ T cells sorted from PBMCs, collected 45 days after the yellow fever booster vaccination. The chain's CDR3 is CASSLKGQLSGKLTDTQYF. In DNA, the CDR3 is TGTGCCAGCAGCTTAAAGGGTCAGCTTAGCGGGAAATTAACAGATACGCAGTATTTT.